The 23 T cell receptor beta chains in this list originate from one sample, sequenced in a study of T cells in Graves' hyperthyroidism and ophthalmopathy. What was amplified from RNA transcripts were TCR beta CDR3 regions. Primed by the HTBI set, a first-round RT-PCR was run on the TCR CDR3. In TCRdb, the multiplex PCR reads were re-called with MiXCR into one record per CDR3 protein. Of over 400,000 distinct CDR3 sequences listed, 22% are singletons. Sequences were obtained from blood. These receptors all stem from a woman aged 70 to 79 with Graves' ophthalmopathy.

This clonotype was counted many times. The chain carries TRBV12-3 or TRBV12-4 and TRBJ2-7, with 7 bases matching TRBD1. The CDR3 totals 13 residues. Unmatched junction bases numbered 7, after V lost 6 bases and J lost 5 bases. CDR3: CASRKGGPHEQYF. The CDR3 DNA is TGTGCCAGCAGAAAAGGGGGCCCCCACGAGCAGTACTTC.

This clonotype was detected ten times or more. The chain uses TRBV2 and TRBJ2-5, with D unresolved. Trimming cost V 7 bases and J 5 bases, with 5 bases left between them. From germline, CDR1 is SNHLY and CDR2 FYNNEI. The CDR3 runs 10 residues. CDR3 sequence: CASKLETQYF. The CDR3 DNA reads as TGTGCCAGCAAACTGGAGACCCAGTACTTC.

This clonotype was detected many times. The CDR3 region is CASSQVAGSTEAFF. The CDR3 DNA is TGTGCCAGCAGCCAAGTTGCAGGGAGCACTGAAGCTTTCTTT. The rearrangement links TRBV3-1 to TRBJ1-1, with D maybe TRBD1 (5 bases). The germline gives CDR1 LGHDT, CDR2 YNNKEL (reference sequence). The ends were cut back, 1 base at V and 4 bases at J, with 10 bases in the middle. The CDR3 extends over 14 amino acids. Complete variable domain (other parts from reference TRBV3-1 and TRBJ1-1): DTAVSQTPKYLVTQMGNDKSIKCEQNLGHDTMYWYKQDSKKFLKIMFSYNNKELIINETVPNRFSPKSPDKAHLNLHINSLELGDSAVYFCASSQVAGSTEAFFGQGTRLTVV.

Many counts were recorded for this clonotype. DNA for the CDR3: TGTGCCAGCAGTTACGCACAGGGTGGGGTGAACACTGAAGCTTTCTTT. Translation: CASSYAQGGVNTEAFF. The chain carries TRBV6-6 and TRBJ1-1, with a possible D match to TRBD1 (6 bases). This CDR3 spans 16 amino acids. Trimming removed 2 bases at V and 0 bases at J, with 13 bases between. The V gene's germline CDR1 is MNHNY and CDR2 SVGAGI (reference sequence).

A few counts support this clonotype. The chain recombines TRBV20-1 with TRBJ2-7, with 11 nucleotides matching TRBD1. Germline CDR1 and CDR2: DFQATT and SNEGSKA (reference sequence). J lost 7 bases, V lost 6 bases, and 8 bases had no gene match. CDR3 size: 13 residues. CDR3 in amino acids: CSARTGGSGEQYF. The DNA for the CDR3 is TGCAGTGCAAGGACAGGGGGCTCGGGGGAGCAGTACTTC.

The chain combines TRBV4-3 with TRBJ2-7; 10 nucleotides line up with TRBD1. From germline, CDR1 is LGHNA and CDR2 YSLEER. With 5 bases clipped from V and 7 bases from J, the junction kept 8 bases outside the gene matches. This CDR3 spans 14 amino acids. This CDR3 is CASSYRDRGSEQYF. The CDR3 DNA follows: TGCGCCAGCAGCTACCGGGACAGGGGTTCGGAGCAGTACTTC.

This clonotype was seen many times. The V and J genes are TRBV7-8 and TRBJ1-4; D remains unclear. The ends were cut back, 5 bases at V and 0 bases at J, with 7 bases in the middle. The CDR3 has 14 amino acids. Germline V gene lookup returns CDR1 SGHVS and CDR2 FQNEAQ. This CDR3 is CASSRIATNEKLFF. The DNA for the CDR3 is TGTGCCAGCAGCCGCATCGCAACTAATGAAAAACTGTTTTTT.

Many counts were recorded for this clonotype. The V call is TRBV7-2, the J call TRBJ1-1; possibly TRBD1 for D (5 bases). With 5 bases removed from V and 1 base from J, the gap between germline ends came to 14 bases. CDR3 length: 15 residues. Germline V gene lookup returns CDR1 SGHTA and CDR2 FQGNSA. This CDR3 is CASSLSPGRNTEAFF. CDR3 nucleotide sequence: TGTGCCAGCAGCCTCAGTCCAGGGCGGAACACTGAAGCTTTCTTT.

Regarding this clonotype: The junction differs from germline at one of its ends, possibly a read error. The rearrangement uses TRBV12-3 or TRBV12-4 and TRBJ2-5, with 7 bases aligning to TRBD2. The CDR3 runs to 13 residues. CDR3 bases: TGTGCCAGCAGTTTAGGTCCGCCGAGACTAGCTCACTTC. This codes for CASSLGPPRLAHF.

The count of this clonotype is one. The V and J genes are TRBV5-1 and TRBJ2-3; D gene uncertain. Germline V gives CDR1 SGHRS, CDR2 YFSETQ. V gave up 8 bases and J gave up 1 base, with 5 bases separating them. This CDR3 is built from 11 residues. Here the CDR3 DNA reads TGCGCCAGTCAGGGCACAGATACGCAGTATTTT. Translation: CASQGTDTQYF.

On this clonotype itself: Since a much larger clone is just one base distant, this may be a read error. The chain couples TRBV27 to TRBJ2-3; 9 bases align to TRBD2. This CDR3 region has 13 residues. Germline lookup yields CDR1 MNHEY and CDR2 SMNVEV (reference sequence). CDR3 sequence (DNA): TGTGCCAGCAAGCGGGAGGCCACAGATGCGCAGTATTTT. It translates to CASKREATDAQYF.

This sequence joins TRBV19 and TRBJ2-2, with D unresolved. This CDR3 spans 15 amino acids. Germline V gives CDR1 LNHDA, CDR2 SQIVND (reference sequence). Trimming removed 4 bases from V and 5 bases from J, with 14 bases in between. CDR3 region: CASSNQGLRTGELFF. The CDR3 nucleotides read TGTGCCAGTAGTAATCAAGGGTTACGAACCGGGGAGCTGTTTTTT.

The CDR3 sequence: CASRGAGGNRPYEQYF. The CDR3 nucleotides are TGTGCCAGCAGGGGAGCGGGAGGGAATCGACCCTACGAGCAGTACTTC. The chain links TRBV28 to TRBJ2-7; 10 nucleotides agree with TRBD2. The CDR3 loop spans 16 amino acids. Germline values: CDR1 MDHEN, CDR2 SYDVKM. V lost 6 bases to trimming and J lost 2 bases; unmatched junction nucleotides: 10.

This clonotype appeared a few times. The gene calls are TRBV20-1 and TRBJ1-1; possibly TRBD1 for D (5 bases). There are 12 residues in the CDR3. The germline CDR1 and CDR2 sequences are DFQATT and SNEGSKA (reference sequence). Trimming left V 3 bases short and J 5 bases short, with 10 bases between. CDR3 sequence reads: CSASSGATEAFF. In DNA, the CDR3 is TGCAGTGCTAGTAGCGGGGCAACTGAAGCTTTCTTT.

This clonotype was recorded once. The conserved phenylalanine or tryptophan is not found at the CDR3 terminus, so this likely reflects a read error. This chain joins TRBV2 and TRBJ2-1; D possibly corresponds to TRBD2 (5 bases). Germline V gives CDR1 SNHLY, CDR2 FYNNEI. V lost 8 bases and J lost 5, with 13 bases in between. This CDR3 has 13 residues. CDR3 DNA sequence: TGTGCCAGCCGGCTAGCCGGCGACAATGAGCAGTTCCTC. Encoded protein: CASRLAGDNEQFL.

CDR3 sequence reads: CSVEDRDTTYGYTF. CDR3 nucleotide sequence: TGCAGCGTTGAAGACCGGGACACTACCTATGGCTACACCTTC. V and J are TRBV29-1 and TRBJ1-2; D is possibly TRBD1 (6 bases). In germline, CDR1 is SQVTM, CDR2 ANQGSEA. The CDR3 is 14 amino acids. V lost 0 bases, J lost 4 bases, and 12 bases lay in between.

In its sample, this clonotype was seen many times. The chain uses TRBV7-3 and TRBJ2-3, with TRBD2 matching 9 bases. The CDR3 is made up of 15 amino acids. Germline CDR1 and CDR2: SGHTA and FQGTGA. V was clipped by 5 bases and J by 5 bases; unmatched bases: 8. CDR3 nucleotide sequence: TGTGCCAGCAGCCCAAAAAGCGGGAGGATAGATACGCAGTATTTT. Translated, it gives CASSPKSGRIDTQYF.

This clonotype was observed a few times. V usage is TRBV7-9 and J usage is TRBJ2-7; 12 nucleotides align to TRBD1. This CDR3 has 16 residues. V was clipped by 2 bases and J by 4 bases; unmatched bases: 6. Germline CDR1 is SEHNR and CDR2 is FQNEAQ (reference sequence). The CDR3 spells CASSLSVGQGAYEQYF. CDR3 sequence (DNA): TGTGCCAGCAGCTTATCGGTGGGACAGGGGGCTTACGAGCAGTACTTC. Full variable domain (rest looked up from reference TRBV7-9 and TRBJ2-7): DTGVSQNPRHKITKRGQNVTFRCDPISEHNRLYWYRQTLGQGPEFLTYFQNEAQLEKSRLLSDRFSAERPKGSFSTLEIQRTEQGDSAMYLCASSLSVGQGAYEQYFGPGTRLTVT.

In the case of this clonotype: Possible read error: a much larger clone is one base away. The chain combines TRBV7-8 with TRBJ2-6; a weak D match, TRBD1 (5 bases). CDR1 is SGHVS, CDR2 FQNEAQ, per germline. The CDR3 consists of 20 residues. The CDR3 reads CASSSSPPGARGSGANVLPF. The CDR3 DNA reads TGTGCCAGCAGCTCTTCCCCCCCCGGCGCTCGAGGCTCTGGGGCCAACGTCCTGCCTTTC.

The V gene is TRBV20-1, the J gene TRBJ2-5; D may correspond to TRBD1 or TRBD2 (5 bases each). Per germline, CDR1 DFQATT and CDR2 SNEGSKA (reference sequence). Trimming pared 5 bases from V and 5 bases from J, leaving 15 bases between. The CDR3 length is 13 residues. The chain's CDR3 is CSAARDPRETQYF. The CDR3 DNA reads TGCAGTGCTGCCCGGGACCCACGGGAGACCCAGTACTTC.

This clonotype was seen only a few times. The rearrangement uses TRBV7-8 and TRBJ2-2; 9 bases are shared with TRBD1. Germline V gene lookup returns CDR1 SGHVS and CDR2 FQNEAQ. The CDR3 length is 14 residues. The trim removed 5 bases at V and 7 bases at J, leaving 5 bases unmatched. DNA for the CDR3: TGTGCCAGCAGCCGGGACAGGGTCGGCGGGGAGCTGTTTTTT. This gives the protein CASSRDRVGGELFF.

The sample holds many counts of this clonotype. V is TRBV27 and J is TRBJ2-1; D is unclear. Trimming pared 3 bases from V and 3 bases from J, leaving 12 bases between. The germline gives CDR1 MNHEY, CDR2 SMNVEV (reference sequence). The CDR3 sequence is 15 residues long. CDR3 sequence: CASSFGRSDYNEQFF. Written as DNA, the CDR3 is TGTGCCAGCAGTTTTGGACGATCTGACTACAATGAGCAGTTCTTC.

The CDR3 region is CASSTRDRGVKYTEAFF. The CDR3 DNA is TGTGCCAGCAGCACCCGGGACAGGGGTGTAAAGTACACTGAAGCTTTCTTT. This chain connects TRBV7-9 to TRBJ1-1, with 10 positions matching TRBD1. The trim removed 5 bases at V and 3 bases at J, leaving 12 bases unmatched. The CDR3 length is 17 residues. CDR1 and CDR2 (germline): SEHNR, FQNEAQ (reference sequence). The full variable domain, completed using reference TRBV7-9 and TRBJ1-1, is DTGVSQNPRHKITKRGQNVTFRCDPISEHNRLYWYRQTLGQGPEFLTYFQNEAQLEKSRLLSDRFSAERPKGSFSTLEIQRTEQGDSAMYLCASSTRDRGVKYTEAFFGQGTRLTVV.